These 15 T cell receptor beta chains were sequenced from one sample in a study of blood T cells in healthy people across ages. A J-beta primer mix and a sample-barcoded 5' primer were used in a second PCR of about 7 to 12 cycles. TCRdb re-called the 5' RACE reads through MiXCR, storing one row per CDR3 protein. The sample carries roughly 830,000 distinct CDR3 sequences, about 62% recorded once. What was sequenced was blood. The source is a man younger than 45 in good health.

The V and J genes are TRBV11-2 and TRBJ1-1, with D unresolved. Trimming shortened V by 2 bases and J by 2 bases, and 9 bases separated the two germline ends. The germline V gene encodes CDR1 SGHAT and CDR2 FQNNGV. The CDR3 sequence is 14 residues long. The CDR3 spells CASSLQKANTEAFF. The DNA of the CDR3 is TGTGCCAGCAGCTTACAAAAGGCCAACACTGAAGCTTTCTTT.

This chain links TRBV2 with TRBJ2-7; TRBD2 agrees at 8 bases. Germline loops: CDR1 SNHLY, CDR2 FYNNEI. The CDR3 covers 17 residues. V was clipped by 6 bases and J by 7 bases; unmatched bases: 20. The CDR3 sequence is CASSPMGSISGGWEQYF. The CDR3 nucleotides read TGTGCCAGCAGCCCGATGGGGTCGATCAGCGGGGGATGGGAGCAGTACTTC.

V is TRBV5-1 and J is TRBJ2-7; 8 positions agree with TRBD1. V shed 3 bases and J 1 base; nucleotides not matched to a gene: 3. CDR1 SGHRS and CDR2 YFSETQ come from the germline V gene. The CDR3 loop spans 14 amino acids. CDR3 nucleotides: TGCGCCAGCAGCTCCAGGGGGCCATCCTACGAGCAGTACTTC. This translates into CASSSRGPSYEQYF.

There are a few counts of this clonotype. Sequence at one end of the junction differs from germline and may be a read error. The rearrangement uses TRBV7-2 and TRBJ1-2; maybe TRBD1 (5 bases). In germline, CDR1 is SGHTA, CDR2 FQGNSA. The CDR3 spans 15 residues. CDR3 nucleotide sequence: TGTGCCAGCAGCTCCGTCGACAGAGGGATCTATGGCCACACCTTC. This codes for CASSSVDRGIYGHTF.

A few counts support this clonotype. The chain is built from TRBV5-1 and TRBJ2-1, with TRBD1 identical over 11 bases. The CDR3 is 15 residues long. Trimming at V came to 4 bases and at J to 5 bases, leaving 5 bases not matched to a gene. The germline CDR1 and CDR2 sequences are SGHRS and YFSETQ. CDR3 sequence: CASSTGQGANNEQFF. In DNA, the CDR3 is TGCGCCAGCAGCACCGGACAGGGGGCCAACAATGAGCAGTTCTTC. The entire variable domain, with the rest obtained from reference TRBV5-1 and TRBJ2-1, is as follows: KAGVTQTPRYLIKTRGQQVTLSCSPISGHRSVSWYQQTPGQGLQFLFEYFSETQRNKGNFPGRFSGRQFSNSRSEMNVSTLELGDSALYLCASSTGQGANNEQFFGPGTRLTVL.

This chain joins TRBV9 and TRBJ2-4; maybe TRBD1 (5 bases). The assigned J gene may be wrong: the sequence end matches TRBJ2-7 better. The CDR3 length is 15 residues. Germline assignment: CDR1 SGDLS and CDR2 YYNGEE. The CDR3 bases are TGTGCCAGCAGCCCTTCAGGGCACTCCTCCTACGAGCAGTACTTC. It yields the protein CASSPSGHSSYEQYF.

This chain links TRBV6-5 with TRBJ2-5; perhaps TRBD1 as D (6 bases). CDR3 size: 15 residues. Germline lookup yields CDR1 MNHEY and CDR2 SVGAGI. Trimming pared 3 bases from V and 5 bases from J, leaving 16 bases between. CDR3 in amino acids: CASSYSTGSGETQYF. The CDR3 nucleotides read TGTGCCAGCAGTTATAGTACAGGGTCGGGGGAGACCCAGTACTTC.

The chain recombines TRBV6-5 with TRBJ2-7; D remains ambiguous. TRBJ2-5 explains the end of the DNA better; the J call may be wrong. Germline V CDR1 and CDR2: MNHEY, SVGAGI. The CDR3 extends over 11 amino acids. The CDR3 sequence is CASSTEGTQYF. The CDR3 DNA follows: TGTGCCAGCAGCACGGAAGGGACCCAGTACTTC.

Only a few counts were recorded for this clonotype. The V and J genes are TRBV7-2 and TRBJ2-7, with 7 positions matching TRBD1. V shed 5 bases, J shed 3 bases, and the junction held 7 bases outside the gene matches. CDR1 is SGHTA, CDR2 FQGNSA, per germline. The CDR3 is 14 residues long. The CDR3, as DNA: TGTGCCAGCAGCAAAGGACAGGATCACTACGAGCAGTACTTC. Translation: CASSKGQDHYEQYF.

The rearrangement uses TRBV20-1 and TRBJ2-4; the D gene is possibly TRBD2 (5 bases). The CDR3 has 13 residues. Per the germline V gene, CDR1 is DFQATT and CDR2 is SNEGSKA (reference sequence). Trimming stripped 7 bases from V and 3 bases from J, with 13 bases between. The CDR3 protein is CSVPIEGKNIQYF. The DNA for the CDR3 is TGCAGTGTGCCGATTGAGGGCAAAAACATTCAGTACTTC.

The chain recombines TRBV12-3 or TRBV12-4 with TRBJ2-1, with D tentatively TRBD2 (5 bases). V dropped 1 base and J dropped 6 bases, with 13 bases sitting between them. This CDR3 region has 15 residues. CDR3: CASSLGVHGGNEQFF. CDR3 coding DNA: TGTGCCAGCAGTTTAGGGGTGCATGGAGGCAATGAGCAGTTCTTC.

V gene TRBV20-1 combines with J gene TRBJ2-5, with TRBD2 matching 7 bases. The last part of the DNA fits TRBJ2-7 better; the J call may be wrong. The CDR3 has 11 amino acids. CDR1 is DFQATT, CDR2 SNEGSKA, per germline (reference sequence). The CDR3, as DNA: TGCAGGGGGGGAGGGACCGACGAGCAGTACTTC. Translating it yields CRGGGTDEQYF.

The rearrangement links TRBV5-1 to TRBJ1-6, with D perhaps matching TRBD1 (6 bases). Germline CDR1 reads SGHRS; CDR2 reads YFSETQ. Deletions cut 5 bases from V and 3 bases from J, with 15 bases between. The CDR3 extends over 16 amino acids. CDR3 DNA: TGCGCCAGCAGGATTTCAGGGGAGCTCTATAATTCACCCCTCCACTTT. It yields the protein CASRISGELYNSPLHF.

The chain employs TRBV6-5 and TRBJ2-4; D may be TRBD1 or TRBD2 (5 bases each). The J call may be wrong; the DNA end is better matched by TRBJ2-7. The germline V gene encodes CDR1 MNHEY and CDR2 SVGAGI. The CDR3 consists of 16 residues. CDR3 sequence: CASSYASGTSTYEQYF. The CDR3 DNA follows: TGTGCCAGCAGTTACGCGTCCGGGACGTCTACCTACGAGCAGTACTTC.

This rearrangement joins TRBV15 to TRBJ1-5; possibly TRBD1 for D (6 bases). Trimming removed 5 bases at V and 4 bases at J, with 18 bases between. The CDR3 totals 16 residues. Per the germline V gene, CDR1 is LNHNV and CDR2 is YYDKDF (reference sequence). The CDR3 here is CATSFERGRGNQPQHF. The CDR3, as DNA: TGTGCCACCAGCTTTGAAAGGGGCAGGGGAAATCAGCCCCAGCATTTT.